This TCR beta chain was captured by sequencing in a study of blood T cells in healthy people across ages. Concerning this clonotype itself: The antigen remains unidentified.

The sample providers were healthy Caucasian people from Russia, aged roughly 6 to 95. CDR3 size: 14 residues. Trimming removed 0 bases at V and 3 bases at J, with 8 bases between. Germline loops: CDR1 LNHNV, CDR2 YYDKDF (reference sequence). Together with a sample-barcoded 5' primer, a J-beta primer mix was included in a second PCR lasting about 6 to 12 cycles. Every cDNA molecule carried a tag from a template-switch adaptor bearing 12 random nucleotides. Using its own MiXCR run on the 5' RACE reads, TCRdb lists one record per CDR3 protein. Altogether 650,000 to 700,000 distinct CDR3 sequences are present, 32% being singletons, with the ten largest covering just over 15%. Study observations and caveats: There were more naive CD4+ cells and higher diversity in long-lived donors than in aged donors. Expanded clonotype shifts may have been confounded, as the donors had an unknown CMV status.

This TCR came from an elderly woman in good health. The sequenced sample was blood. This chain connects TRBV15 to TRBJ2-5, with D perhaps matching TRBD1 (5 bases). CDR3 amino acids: CATSRDGAKETQYF. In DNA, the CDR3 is TGTGCCACCAGCAGAGATGGGGCCAAAGAGACCCAGTACTTC.